The rows below give T cell receptor beta chains drawn from one sample of a study of blood T cell repertoires in COVID-19. Generated by immunoSEQ multiplex PCR, the TCRdb table keeps only in-frame clones and is missing some. The sample holds roughly 160,000 clones; 74% are singletons and the top ten take 2.5% to 3%. Sequenced sample: peripheral blood. These TCRs come from a woman over 75 with acute or convalescent COVID-19. Both conserved end residues are part of each CDR3. D genes are given only for firm matches. Size tells how often a clone was seen (once, few, many) or the class of an expanded clone, and some rows leave it out.

>.|TRBV12-2|TRBJ1-4|many
CASRRFEQGAAGGPNEKLFF
TGTGCAAGTCGCCGGTTCGAACAGGGGGCCGCCGGGGGACCTAATGAAAAACTGTTTTTT
>TRBD1|TRBV9|TRBJ2-1|.
CASSLRGTGVFYEQFF
TGTGCCAGCAGCCTTAGGGGTACAGGGGTTTTCTATGAGCAGTTCTTC
>TRBD2|TRBV6-1|TRBJ2-7|.
CASSDTRTSGAGEQYF
TGTGCCAGCAGTGATACCCGGACTAGCGGAGCTGGGGAGCAGTACTTC
>.|TRBV7-2|TRBJ2-5|.
CASSFRTSAPETQYF
TGTGCCAGCAGCTTCCGGACATCCGCCCCAGAGACCCAGTACTTC
>.|TRBV19|TRBJ2-7|few
CASSIPGDRVYEQYF
TGTGCCAGTAGTATCCCCGGAGACAGAGTATACGAGCAGTACTTC
>.|TRBV30|TRBJ1-2|.
CAWSVSTSGYTF
TGTGCCTGGAGTGTCAGTACATCTGGCTACACCTTC
>TRBD2|TRBV5-3|TRBJ2-5|.
CARALGSGRAWAQYF
TGTGCCAGAGCCTTGGGTAGCGGGAGGGCCTGGGCCCAGTACTTC
>.|TRBV7-9|TRBJ2-5|.
CASSSLQETQYF
TGTGCCAGCAGCTCCCTCCAAGAGACCCAGTACTTC
>.|TRBV6-1|TRBJ1-4|.
CASSEALSTTNEKLFF
TGTGCCAGCAGTGAAGCGCTTAGTACAACTAATGAAAAACTGTTTTTT
>.|TRBV6-5|TRBJ2-1|.
CASSPRAYNEQFF
TGTGCCAGCAGTCCAAGAGCCTACAATGAGCAGTTCTTC
>.|TRBV11-2|TRBJ2-7|.
CAIGDSYEQYF
TGTGCCATAGGGGACTCCTACGAGCAGTACTTC
>.|TRBV4-2|TRBJ1-1|few
CASSHQTGTRQNTEAFF
TGTGCCAGCAGCCACCAAACAGGAACAAGGCAGAACACTGAAGCTTTCTTT
>.|TRBV19|TRBJ1-2|.
CASSYSFLWYGYTF
TGTGCCAGTAGTTACAGTTTTCTATGGTATGGCTACACCTTC
>.|TRBV14|TRBJ2-3|many
CASSQEAASLDTQYF
TGTGCCAGCAGCCAAGAAGCAGCGTCTTTGGATACGCAGTATTTT
>TRBD2|TRBV19|TRBJ2-5|.
CASSLREFGLKTQYF
TGTGCCAGTAGCCTGCGGGAGTTTGGTTTAAAGACCCAGTACTTC
>.|TRBV10-1|TRBJ2-3|.
CASSEPSTDFTDTQYF
TGCGCCAGCAGTGAGCCCTCGACAGACTTCACAGATACGCAGTATTTT
>.|TRBV28|TRBJ1-2|.
CASVKRLGEGDNYGYTF
TGTGCCAGCGTTAAAAGGCTCGGCGAAGGGGATAACTATGGCTACACCTTC
>.|TRBV28|TRBJ1-4|.
CASSKTGFTNEKLFF
TGTGCCAGCAGTAAAACAGGGTTCACTAATGAAAAACTGTTTTTT
>.|TRBV2|TRBJ1-2|.
CASSRTDNYGYTF
TGTGCCAGCAGTCGGACAGATAACTATGGCTACACCTTC
>TRBD1|TRBV18|TRBJ2-3|once
CASSPSGQGNADTQYF
TGTGCCAGCTCACCATCGGGACAGGGGAATGCGGATACGCAGTATTTT
>TRBD2|TRBV3-1/TRBV3-2|TRBJ2-3|.
CASSPSGTSKYF
TGTGCCAGCAGCCCCTCCGGGACTAGCAAGTATTTT
>.|TRBV9|TRBJ1-4|.
CASSARQAANEKLFF
TGTGCCAGCAGCGCCCGACAGGCGGCTAATGAAAAACTGTTTTTT
>.|TRBV2|TRBJ2-2|.
CASLYTPNTGELFF
TGTGCCAGCTTGTACACGCCGAACACCGGGGAGCTGTTTTTT
>.|TRBV24-1|TRBJ2-1|.
CATSINNEQFF
TGTGCCACCAGTATCAACAATGAGCAGTTCTTC
>TRBD1|TRBV10-3|TRBJ1-3|.
CAASSQGASGNTIYF
TGTGCCGCCTCGTCCCAGGGGGCTTCTGGAAACACCATATATTTT
>TRBD2|TRBV27|TRBJ2-7|.
CASSLGSGRSYEQYF
TGTGCCAGCAGTTTAGGTAGCGGGCGGTCCTACGAGCAGTACTTC
>TRBD2|TRBV12-3/TRBV12-4|TRBJ2-7|.
CASSPTSGYEQYF
TGTGCCAGCAGCCCGACTAGCGGCTACGAGCAGTACTTC
>.|TRBV28|TRBJ2-7|.
CASRSGYEQYF
TGTGCCAGCAGGAGCGGATACGAGCAGTACTTC
>.|TRBV4-1|TRBJ1-5|.
CASSQQTGYNQPQHF
TGCGCCAGCAGCCAACAAACAGGGTACAATCAGCCCCAGCATTTT
>.|TRBV6-5|TRBJ1-1|.
CASSLGRNTEAFF
TGTGCCAGCAGTTTGGGCAGGAACACTGAAGCTTTCTTT
>TRBD1|TRBV29-1|TRBJ2-5|.
CSVQTVQGASETQYF
TGCAGCGTTCAAACTGTACAGGGGGCATCAGAGACCCAGTACTTC
>TRBD2|TRBV7-9|TRBJ2-7|.
CASSGRLAGTYEQYF
TGTGCCAGCAGCGGCAGACTAGCGGGGACCTACGAGCAGTACTTC
>.|TRBV27|TRBJ2-1|.
CASSSNQGSEQFF
TGTGCCAGCAGTTCAAACCAGGGGTCTGAGCAGTTCTTC
>.|TRBV4-1|TRBJ1-6|few
CASKNIGLNNSPLHF
TGCGCCAGCAAAAATATCGGGTTGAATAATTCACCCCTCCACTTT
>TRBD2|TRBV6-6|TRBJ2-3|.
CASRIPGGVDTQYF
TGTGCCAGCAGAATCCCCGGGGGGGTAGATACGCAGTATTTT
>TRBD2|TRBV5-4|TRBJ2-3|.
CASSFGLAGAGDTQYF
TGTGCCAGCAGCTTCGGACTAGCGGGAGCTGGAGATACGCAGTATTTT